Given below is one TCR beta chain in context. These data belong to a study of blood T cell repertoires in COVID-19. The data were produced by immunoSEQ multiplex PCR, yet TCRdb's version contains in-frame clones alone and is incomplete. In the table there are about 240,000 clones, around 85% of which are singletons. The CDR3 is made up of 16 amino acids. Germline V lookup: CDR1 LNHNV, CDR2 YYDKDF (reference sequence). The V gene end was trimmed by 5 bases and the J gene end by 4 bases; junction bases not matched to a gene: 13. This chain joins TRBV15 and TRBJ2-7; TRBD1 agrees at 8 bases. Sample: peripheral blood. The receptor was derived from a woman over 75 with acute or convalescent COVID-19. CDR3 protein: CATSETGVYPEYEQYF. CDR3 nucleotides: TGTGCCACCAGCGAGACAGGGGTTTATCCGGAGTACGAGCAGTACTTC.